A selection of T cell receptor beta chains follows, all from one sample in a study of T cells in Graves' hyperthyroidism and ophthalmopathy. TCRdb re-called the multiplex PCR reads through MiXCR, storing one row per CDR3 protein. The sample shows 400,000 to 600,000 distinct CDR3 sequences, about 16% of them seen only once. Sequenced: blood. The receptors were gathered from a woman aged 25 to 39 with Graves' ophthalmopathy. Both conserved end residues are part of each CDR3. D genes are given only for firm matches. Clone size is stated in some rows and not others, as once, few, many or a class when expanded.

V gene: TRBV20-1
clone size: many
D gene: TRBD2
J gene: TRBJ2-2
CDR3 DNA: TGCAGTGCCGGACTAGCGGGTTCGACCGGGGAGCTGTTTTTT
CDR3 protein: CSAGLAGSTGELFF

V gene: TRBV6-1
clone size: few
D gene: TRBD1
J gene: TRBJ2-7
CDR3 DNA: TGTGCCAGCAGTAAACAACCGGGACAGACCTACGAGCAGTACTTC
CDR3 protein: CASSKQPGQTYEQYF

V gene: TRBV2
clone size: -
D gene: -
J gene: TRBJ2-1
CDR3 DNA: TGTGCCAGCAGTGAGCGGAGAGCGAGGAATGAGCAGTTCTTC
CDR3 protein: CASSERRARNEQFF

V gene: TRBV9
clone size: few
D gene: TRBD1
J gene: TRBJ2-1
CDR3 DNA: TGTGCCAGCAGCCGGACAGGGGGCGACTCCTACAATGAGCAGTTCTTC
CDR3 protein: CASSRTGGDSYNEQFF

V gene: TRBV28
clone size: many
D gene: -
J gene: TRBJ2-5
CDR3 DNA: TGTGCCACAGGGGACGGAGTGCAAGAGACCCAGTACTTC
CDR3 protein: CATGDGVQETQYF

V gene: TRBV11-3
clone size: few
D gene: -
J gene: TRBJ2-2
CDR3 DNA: TGTGCCAGCGGCTACGGCCGTAGCACCGGGGAGCTGTTTTTT
CDR3 protein: CASGYGRSTGELFF

V gene: TRBV4-3
clone size: -
D gene: -
J gene: TRBJ1-2
CDR3 DNA: TGCGCCAGCAGCCAAGATTTCTTTTCCTATGGCTACACCTTC
CDR3 protein: CASSQDFFSYGYTF

V gene: TRBV20-1
clone size: -
D gene: -
J gene: TRBJ2-2
CDR3 DNA: TGCAGTGCTAGGTTCGCGGATCACACCGGGGAGCTGTTTTTT
CDR3 protein: CSARFADHTGELFF

V gene: TRBV28
clone size: -
D gene: -
J gene: TRBJ1-3
CDR3 DNA: TGTGCCAGCAGTTTTACAGGCCTTGATATCTTCTCTGGAAACACCATATATTTT
CDR3 protein: CASSFTGLDIFSGNTIYF

V gene: TRBV2
clone size: many
D gene: -
J gene: TRBJ2-3
CDR3 DNA: TGTGCCAGCACTAAACAGTCTAGCACAGATACGCAGTATTTT
CDR3 protein: CASTKQSSTDTQYF

V gene: TRBV7-2
clone size: many
D gene: TRBD2
J gene: TRBJ2-7
CDR3 DNA: TGTGCCAGCAGCCCGACTAGCGGGATTCTCTACGAGCAGTACTTC
CDR3 protein: CASSPTSGILYEQYF

V gene: TRBV5-4
clone size: few
D gene: TRBD2
J gene: TRBJ2-5
CDR3 DNA: TGTGCCAGCAGCGTATTTAGCGGGTGGGAAGAGACCCAGTACTTC
CDR3 protein: CASSVFSGWEETQYF

V gene: TRBV18
clone size: -
D gene: -
J gene: TRBJ1-2
CDR3 DNA: TGTGCCAGCCCAAACACGGGAAGCTATGGCTACACCTTC
CDR3 protein: CASPNTGSYGYTF

V gene: TRBV9
clone size: -
D gene: -
J gene: TRBJ2-3
CDR3 DNA: TGTGCCAGCAGCGTACCCACGAAGTCGAACACCAAGACTTCTAGCACAGATACGCAGTATTTT
CDR3 protein: CASSVPTKSNTKTSSTDTQYF

V gene: TRBV6-7
clone size: few
D gene: TRBD2
J gene: TRBJ2-5
CDR3 DNA: TGTGCCAGCAGTTACTTGTCTAGCGGGAGTGCAGCTTACAGGTACTTC
CDR3 protein: CASSYLSSGSAAYRYF

V gene: TRBV12-3/TRBV12-4
clone size: many
D gene: -
J gene: TRBJ1-2
CDR3 DNA: TGTGCCAGCAGTTTGGGGCCAGCAGATGGCTACACCTTC
CDR3 protein: CASSLGPADGYTF

V gene: TRBV5-5
clone size: many
D gene: -
J gene: TRBJ1-1
CDR3 DNA: TGTGCCAGCAGCTTCGGTACGCTGAACACTGAAGCTTTCTTT
CDR3 protein: CASSFGTLNTEAFF

V gene: TRBV12-3/TRBV12-4
clone size: -
D gene: -
J gene: TRBJ1-1
CDR3 DNA: TGTGCCAGCAGTTTGCAGGGTGGAGATCTTACTGAAGCTTTCTTT
CDR3 protein: CASSLQGGDLTEAFF

V gene: TRBV15
clone size: many
D gene: -
J gene: TRBJ2-7
CDR3 DNA: TGTGCCACCAGCAGAGAGGTAGCCTCCTACGAGCAGTACTTC
CDR3 protein: CATSREVASYEQYF

V gene: TRBV19
clone size: -
D gene: -
J gene: TRBJ2-7
CDR3 DNA: TGTGCCAGTAGTATCGGGTTACGGTATACCTCCTACGAGCAGTACTTC
CDR3 protein: CASSIGLRYTSYEQYF

V gene: TRBV20-1
clone size: -
D gene: TRBD2
J gene: TRBJ2-2
CDR3 DNA: TGCAGTGCTAGTGGGACGGGGGGAACCGGGGAGCTGTTTTTT
CDR3 protein: CSASGTGGTGELFF

V gene: TRBV24-1
clone size: few
D gene: -
J gene: TRBJ2-7
CDR3 DNA: TGTGCCACCAGTGACAGAACCTACGAGCAGTACTTC
CDR3 protein: CATSDRTYEQYF

V gene: TRBV9
clone size: -
D gene: -
J gene: TRBJ2-3
CDR3 DNA: TGTGCCAGCAGCCGACAGGGAGGGGGAAGCACAGATACGCAGTATTTT
CDR3 protein: CASSRQGGGSTDTQYF

V gene: TRBV12-3/TRBV12-4
clone size: few
D gene: -
J gene: TRBJ1-3
CDR3 DNA: TGTGCCAGCAGTTTAGGGAGCCTCTCTGGAAACACCATATATTTT
CDR3 protein: CASSLGSLSGNTIYF

V gene: TRBV20-1
clone size: few
D gene: -
J gene: TRBJ1-5
CDR3 DNA: TGCAGTGCTAGTATTGGCCGACCCCAGCCCCAGCATTTT
CDR3 protein: CSASIGRPQPQHF

V gene: TRBV18
clone size: many
D gene: -
J gene: TRBJ1-6
CDR3 DNA: TGTGCCAGCTCACGAACTCGAAACGATTCACCCCTCCACTTT
CDR3 protein: CASSRTRNDSPLHF

V gene: TRBV6-4
clone size: many
D gene: TRBD2
J gene: TRBJ2-1
CDR3 DNA: TGTGCCAGCGCACTAGCGGGAGATCACGATGAGCAGTTCTTC
CDR3 protein: CASALAGDHDEQFF

V gene: TRBV6-1
clone size: many
D gene: TRBD1
J gene: TRBJ2-3
CDR3 DNA: TGTGCCAGCAAAAAACAGGGGGCTAAAGATACGCAGTATTTT
CDR3 protein: CASKKQGAKDTQYF

V gene: TRBV4-3
clone size: -
D gene: TRBD2
J gene: TRBJ2-1
CDR3 DNA: TGCGCCAGCAGCCTTACTAGCGGGTACGACGGGGATGAGCAGTTCTTC
CDR3 protein: CASSLTSGYDGDEQFF

V gene: TRBV5-8
clone size: -
D gene: -
J gene: TRBJ1-3
CDR3 DNA: TGTGCCAGCAGCTCGCGCATAGGAAACACCATATATTTT
CDR3 protein: CASSSRIGNTIYF

V gene: TRBV28
clone size: many
D gene: -
J gene: TRBJ1-1
CDR3 DNA: TGTGCCAGCACCAGATGGACAGTTGAAGCTTTCTTT
CDR3 protein: CASTRWTVEAFF

V gene: TRBV10-3
clone size: many
D gene: TRBD2
J gene: TRBJ2-3
CDR3 DNA: TGTGCCATCAGTGAGCGGAATAGCGGGAGATCGGGAGATACGCAGTATTTT
CDR3 protein: CAISERNSGRSGDTQYF

V gene: TRBV5-1
clone size: many
D gene: -
J gene: TRBJ1-1
CDR3 DNA: TGCGCCAGCAGCTACGATGGGCACCTCAACACTGAAGCTTTCTTT
CDR3 protein: CASSYDGHLNTEAFF

V gene: TRBV12-3/TRBV12-4
clone size: once
D gene: TRBD2
J gene: TRBJ2-3
CDR3 DNA: TGTGCCAGCAGCAGCGGACTAGCGCCAGTGGGAGATACGCAGTATTTT
CDR3 protein: CASSSGLAPVGDTQYF

V gene: TRBV20-1
clone size: -
D gene: -
J gene: TRBJ2-2
CDR3 DNA: TGCAGTGCTAGAGAGCCTGAGGGGCCGAACACCGGGGAGCTGTTTTTT
CDR3 protein: CSAREPEGPNTGELFF

V gene: TRBV20-1
clone size: -
D gene: -
J gene: TRBJ1-5
CDR3 DNA: TGCAGTGCTTTGAACAACCCAGGCCCTAATAGCAATCAGCCCCAGCATTTT
CDR3 protein: CSALNNPGPNSNQPQHF

V gene: TRBV5-1
clone size: many
D gene: -
J gene: TRBJ1-5
CDR3 DNA: TGCGCCAGCAGCTCGGATGGGGGTTTGCAGCCCCAGCATTTT
CDR3 protein: CASSSDGGLQPQHF

V gene: TRBV6-5
clone size: few
D gene: -
J gene: TRBJ2-3
CDR3 DNA: TGTGCCAGCAGTTACTTGGCGGGTACAGGAGATACGCAGTATTTT
CDR3 protein: CASSYLAGTGDTQYF

V gene: TRBV11-2
clone size: few
D gene: -
J gene: TRBJ1-3
CDR3 DNA: TGTGCCAGCAGCTTAGAACGGGTAGGGGCTGGAAACACCATATATTTT
CDR3 protein: CASSLERVGAGNTIYF

V gene: TRBV20-1
clone size: many
D gene: -
J gene: TRBJ2-5
CDR3 DNA: TGCAGTGCTAGGGCCGGGTGGACCCAGTACTTC
CDR3 protein: CSARAGWTQYF

V gene: TRBV5-5
clone size: many
D gene: -
J gene: TRBJ2-7
CDR3 DNA: TGTGCCAGCAGCTTGGACCCTGGGGGCTACTACGAGCAGTACTTC
CDR3 protein: CASSLDPGGYYEQYF

V gene: TRBV12-3/TRBV12-4
clone size: many
D gene: TRBD2
J gene: TRBJ2-3
CDR3 DNA: TGTGCCAGCAGTTACGGTCAGCGGGAGAGCACAGATACGCAGTATTTT
CDR3 protein: CASSYGQRESTDTQYF

V gene: TRBV6-1
clone size: many
D gene: TRBD1
J gene: TRBJ1-6
CDR3 DNA: TGTGCCAGCAGGTCCCGGGACAGGGGGGAGAATTCACCCCTCCACTTT
CDR3 protein: CASRSRDRGENSPLHF

V gene: TRBV10-3
clone size: -
D gene: -
J gene: TRBJ1-5
CDR3 DNA: TGTGCCATCAGTGGGACAACTGATCGGCCCCAGCATTTT
CDR3 protein: CAISGTTDRPQHF

V gene: TRBV5-1
clone size: -
D gene: TRBD1
J gene: TRBJ2-1
CDR3 DNA: TGCGCCAGCAGCGAGGGACAGGGGGCTGCGGCCTCCTACAATGAGCAGTTCTTC
CDR3 protein: CASSEGQGAAASYNEQFF

V gene: TRBV6-6
clone size: many
D gene: TRBD2
J gene: TRBJ2-5
CDR3 DNA: TGTGCCAGCAGTTACTCGAAGCGGGGGCAAGAGACCCAGTACTTC
CDR3 protein: CASSYSKRGQETQYF

V gene: TRBV5-6
clone size: -
D gene: -
J gene: TRBJ2-1
CDR3 DNA: TGTGCCAGCAGCTCCGACAGTTATAATGAGCAGTTCTTC
CDR3 protein: CASSSDSYNEQFF

V gene: TRBV5-8
clone size: -
D gene: -
J gene: TRBJ2-1
CDR3 DNA: TGTGCCAGCAGCTTGTGGGGAGCCGGTCGCAATGAGCAGTTCTTC
CDR3 protein: CASSLWGAGRNEQFF

V gene: TRBV6-2/TRBV6-3
clone size: few
D gene: -
J gene: TRBJ2-7
CDR3 DNA: TGTGCCAGCAGTTCGCACAGTTTTTTCGAGCAGTACTTC
CDR3 protein: CASSSHSFFEQYF

V gene: TRBV5-1
clone size: many
D gene: TRBD1
J gene: TRBJ1-5
CDR3 DNA: TGCGCCAGCAGCTGGACAGGGGGCGGCAATCAGCCCCAGCATTTT
CDR3 protein: CASSWTGGGNQPQHF

V gene: TRBV29-1
clone size: -
D gene: -
J gene: TRBJ2-7
CDR3 DNA: TGCAGCGTTGAAGAAAATAGAGCCAGTAGGAACGAGCAGTACTTC
CDR3 protein: CSVEENRASRNEQYF